This T cell receptor (beta chain) was retrieved from a study of blood T cell repertoires in COVID-19. Study in general: Samples taken during acute and convalescent COVID-19 were collected in the United States, Italy and Spain.

The protocol was immunoSEQ multiplex PCR, while the TCRdb copy is restricted to in-frame clones and leaves out a portion. In the table there are fewer than 200,000 clones, around 83% of which are singletons. J lost 5 bases, V lost 1 base, and 11 bases had no gene match. Germline V CDR1 and CDR2: LGHNA, YNFKEQ. The CDR3 is 18 amino acids. The rearrangement uses TRBV4-2 and TRBJ2-5, with 12 bases fitting TRBD2. The source of this sequence is a woman in her 70s who had recovered from COVID-19. Sequencing used peripheral blood. CDR3 bases: TGTGCCAGCAGCCAAGGACTAGCGGGGGCCCAAGGTGGGGAGACCCAGTACTTC. Amino acids: CASSQGLAGAQGGETQYF.